These T cell receptor beta chains were read from a single sample in a study of blood T cell repertoires in COVID-19. Produced via immunoSEQ multiplex PCR; TCRdb's table is partial and in-frame only. The sample lists approximately 220,000 clones, 80% to 90% occurring once. Sequenced: PBMCs or T cells enriched from blood (not recorded which). These receptors all come from a woman aged 40 to 50 with acute COVID-19. Each CDR3 is given with its conserved first and last residue. A D gene is named only where the DNA matches it firmly. The listing skips clone size in some rows; elsewhere it reads once, few, many or a size class.

d_call j_call v_call clone_size cdr3_aa cdr3_nt
TRBD2 TRBJ2-2 TRBV28 - CASRGTSGTPNTGELFF TGTGCCAGCAGGGGGACTAGCGGGACTCCGAACACCGGGGAGCTGTTTTTT
- TRBJ2-1 TRBV7-9 - CASSLLREAYNEQFF TGTGCCAGCAGCCTCCTCCGTGAGGCATACAATGAGCAGTTCTTC
TRBD1 TRBJ1-1 TRBV3-1/TRBV3-2 once CASSQVGQGLEAFF TGTGCCAGCAGCCAGGTGGGACAGGGTCTTGAAGCTTTCTTT
- TRBJ1-3 TRBV19 - CASTSDAPRDTIYF TGTGCCAGTACCTCGGACGCCCCGAGGGACACCATATATTTT
- TRBJ2-6 TRBV29-1 - CSVLTQGPGANVLTF TGCAGCGTTTTAACACAGGGCCCTGGGGCCAACGTCCTGACTTTC
- TRBJ2-7 TRBV13 - CASSPADSTYEQYF TGTGCCAGCAGCCCAGCGGACAGTACCTACGAGCAGTACTTC
TRBD1 TRBJ1-4 TRBV28 many CASSYSETGGKTTNEKLFF TGTGCCAGCAGCTACTCCGAGACAGGGGGTAAAACAACTAATGAAAAACTGTTTTTT
- TRBJ2-2 TRBV30 - CAWSGNRRTGELFF TGTGCCTGGAGTGGGAATAGGAGAACCGGGGAGCTGTTTTTT
- TRBJ2-1 TRBV4-2 - CASSQGGVLRVEQFF TGTGCCAGCAGCCAAGGGGGGGTCCTGCGGGTTGAGCAGTTCTTC
TRBD1 TRBJ1-5 TRBV7-2 - CASSFATGPQPQHF TGTGCCAGCAGCTTTGCGACAGGGCCTCAGCCCCAGCATTTT
TRBD1 TRBJ2-2 TRBV5-1 - CASSLEDRGPTNTGELFF TGCGCCAGCAGCTTGGAGGACAGGGGGCCCACGAACACCGGGGAGCTGTTTTTT
- TRBJ2-1 TRBV25-1 - CASSGAFQSDEQFF TGTGCCAGCAGTGGTGCTTTCCAAAGCGATGAGCAGTTCTTC
- TRBJ1-2 TRBV19 - CASSNLTGSTF TGTGCCAGTAGTAACCTAACAGGATCCACCTTC
- TRBJ2-5 TRBV19 - CASTRSGTSEQETQYF TGTGCCAGTACCCGAAGCGGGACATCCGAACAAGAGACCCAGTACTTC
- TRBJ2-5 TRBV12-3/TRBV12-4 - CASSRGETQYF TGTGCCAGCAGTCGCGGGGAGACCCAGTACTTC
- TRBJ1-1 TRBV7-9 - CASSSTLLESEAFF TGTGCCAGCAGCTCAACTCTTCTGGAGAGTGAAGCTTTCTTT
- TRBJ2-7 TRBV25-1 few CASSDPNRVHEQYF TGTGCCAGCAGTGACCCCAACAGGGTCCACGAGCAGTACTTC
TRBD2 TRBJ2-7 TRBV4-3 few CASSQVAGGAYEQYF TGCGCCAGCAGCCAAGTGGCGGGAGGGGCCTACGAGCAGTACTTC
- TRBJ1-5 TRBV6-1 - CASSEVGAPYSNQPQHF TGTGCCAGCAGTGAAGTTGGGGCCCCTTATAGCAATCAGCCCCAGCATTTT
- TRBJ1-3 TRBV5-1 - CASSWTELGTGNTIYF TGCGCCAGCAGCTGGACAGAACTAGGAACTGGAAACACCATATATTTT
TRBD2 TRBJ2-1 TRBV4-1 - CASSRGTSENNEQFF TGCGCCAGCAGCCGAGGAACTAGCGAAAACAATGAGCAGTTCTTC
- TRBJ2-6 TRBV3-1/TRBV3-2 few CASSLGASGANVLTF TGTGCCAGCAGTTTAGGGGCCTCTGGGGCCAACGTCCTGACTTTC
TRBD1 TRBJ2-7 TRBV10-2 - CASSAGQTYEQYF TGCGCCAGCAGTGCGGGACAGACCTACGAGCAGTACTTC
- TRBJ1-3 TRBV5-1 - CASSLAGPYSGNTIYF TGCGCCAGCAGCTTGGCAGGTCCGTACTCTGGAAACACCATATATTTT
TRBD2 TRBJ2-1 TRBV30 once CAWSVRIAGSQEQFF TGTGCCTGGAGCGTTCGGATAGCGGGGAGCCAGGAGCAGTTCTTC
- TRBJ2-7 TRBV27 - CASSLRDLGYEQYF TGTGCCAGCAGTCTCCGGGACTTGGGCTACGAGCAGTACTTC
- TRBJ1-5 TRBV28 - CASSPPGQDNQPQHF TGTGCCAGCAGTCCTCCGGGACAAGATAATCAGCCCCAGCATTTT
TRBD1 TRBJ1-1 TRBV2 - CASSPRGTGGLMAFF TGTGCCAGCAGTCCTCGGGGGACAGGGGGTTTAATGGCTTTCTTT
- TRBJ1-5 TRBV27 once CASSLSPQGGGQPQHF TGTGCCAGCAGTTTATCGCCTCAGGGTGGTGGTCAGCCCCAGCATTTT
TRBD2 TRBJ2-5 TRBV27 - CASSLLAGALETQYF TGTGCCAGCAGTTTGTTAGCGGGAGCGCTAGAGACCCAGTACTTC
- TRBJ1-2 TRBV29-1 - CSVEVRHGYTF TGCAGCGTTGAAGTCAGGCATGGCTACACCTTC